The source of this T cell receptor (beta chain) is a study of T cells in Graves' hyperthyroidism and ophthalmopathy. Each patient was aged 18 to 65 and had newly diagnosed hyperthyroidism of under 2 months' duration. It was 8 to 10 ml of fresh peripheral blood that supplied the PBMCs. V was pared by 6 bases and J by 5 bases, with 6 bases of the junction left unmatched. The CDR3 runs to 14 residues. Germline CDR1 reads SGHNT; CDR2 reads YENEEA. TCR beta CDR3 regions were amplified from RNA. The HTBI primer set served for first-round RT-PCR of the TCR CDR3. Each CDR3 protein is one row after TCRdb ran MiXCR on the multiplex PCR reads. Among approximately 32,000 distinct CDR3 sequences, less than 50% were seen once, and the ten largest hold 5.5% to 8%.

Material: blood. The chain joins TRBV11-3 to TRBJ2-7; 11 positions agree with TRBD2. The clonotype comes from a woman aged 45-65 years with Graves' hyperthyroidism that later progressed to Graves' ophthalmopathy. This CDR3 reads CASSSGLAGHEQYF. CDR3 in DNA: TGTGCCAGCAGTTCCGGACTAGCGGGCCACGAGCAGTACTTC.